These T cell receptor beta chains were read from a single sample in a study of cytomegalovirus exposure and HLA in healthy donors. Profiled with immunoSEQ multiplex PCR; TCRdb holds only in-frame clones, not every one. The repertoire holds some 87,000 clones, roughly 96% seen once, with about 1.3% in the top ten. Source material: PBMCs. The origin of the receptors is a woman between 18 and 29 years old in good health and CMV-seronegative. Each CDR3 is given with its conserved first and last residue. D genes are given only for firm matches. A row's size may be missing; if present it is once, few, many or a size class.

TRBV10-3,13,-,TRBJ1-5,few,TGTGCCATGGGTAGCGGGGTCAATCAGCCCCAGCATTTT,CAMGSGVNQPQHF
TRBV7-7,15,TRBD1,TRBJ2-5,once,TGTGCCAGCAGCTTAGGCAGGGGGATTGTGGAGACCCAGTACTTC,CASSLGRGIVETQYF
TRBV10-1,17,TRBD2,TRBJ2-3,-,TGCGCCAGCAGTGAGGGTTCTTCAGCGGGAGGGCCAGATACGCAGTATTTT,CASSEGSSAGGPDTQYF
TRBV7-2,15,TRBD1,TRBJ1-2,-,TGTGCCAGCAGCCCTTCAGGGGGGCGGAACTATGGCTACACCTTC,CASSPSGGRNYGYTF
TRBV2,15,TRBD2,TRBJ2-1,-,TGTGCCAGCAGTGATGTAGCGGGAGGGTACAATGAGCAGTTCTTC,CASSDVAGGYNEQFF
TRBV19,15,TRBD1,TRBJ2-1,-,TGTGCCAGTAGGAAAGCGACAGGGTTAGTCAATGAGCAGTTCTTC,CASRKATGLVNEQFF
TRBV18,15,-,TRBJ1-4,-,TGTGCCAGCTCACCTCGGGACCGGGAGAATGAAAAACTGTTTTTT,CASSPRDRENEKLFF
TRBV19,15,-,TRBJ2-2,-,TGTGCCAGTAGCCGCACTCTAGAATTCACCGGGGAGCTGTTTTTT,CASSRTLEFTGELFF
TRBV5-1,14,TRBD1,TRBJ2-1,-,TGCGCCAGCAGCTTGGGGGACACAGGGGGCGGGCAGTTCTTC,CASSLGDTGGGQFF
TRBV18,14,-,TRBJ1-5,-,TGTGCCAGCTCCCGGGGGGAGGGCAATCAGCCCCAGCATTTT,CASSRGEGNQPQHF
TRBV5-1,16,-,TRBJ1-5,-,TGCGCCAGCAGCTTGGATGCCAGGGGAGGGGATCAGCCCCAGCATTTT,CASSLDARGGDQPQHF
TRBV19,15,-,TRBJ2-2,-,TGTGCCAGTAGTATTGAGGGTAGCGTTGCCGGGGAGCTGTTTTTT,CASSIEGSVAGELFF
TRBV2,12,-,TRBJ2-7,once,TGTGCCAGCTTGGAGGTTTCCTACGAGCAGTACTTC,CASLEVSYEQYF
TRBV19,17,-,TRBJ1-4,-,TGTGCCAGTAGTATCGTTGAGGGGAGGGCAACTAATGAAAAACTGTTTTTT,CASSIVEGRATNEKLFF
TRBV14,12,TRBD2,TRBJ2-4,-,TGTGCCAGCAGCCCTTCTAGCGGTATTCAGTACTTC,CASSPSSGIQYF
TRBV15,14,-,TRBJ2-7,-,TGTGCCACCAGCATTCAGACAGAGAACTACGAGCAGTACTTC,CATSIQTENYEQYF
TRBV4-1,18,-,TRBJ2-7,-,TGCGCCAGCAGCCAAGTTTTAGGGGCGAGATTAAGCTCCTACGAGCAGTACTTC,CASSQVLGARLSSYEQYF
TRBV27,15,-,TRBJ2-7,-,TGTGCCAGCAGTTTTGGGGGCGGGGAGGGATACGAGCAGTACTTC,CASSFGGGEGYEQYF
TRBV6-1,13,-,TRBJ2-3,-,TGTGCCAGCAGTCCCAGGGGTGGTACCTCGCAGTATTTT,CASSPRGGTSQYF
TRBV6-1,13,-,TRBJ2-3,-,TGTGCCACCGCGATGTACCCCACAGATACGCAGTATTTT,CATAMYPTDTQYF
TRBV28,17,-,TRBJ2-6,-,TGTGCCAGCAGTGGCGGGACAGCTCCTTCTGGGGCCAACGTCCTGACTTTC,CASSGGTAPSGANVLTF
TRBV6-6,14,TRBD2,TRBJ2-7,-,TGTGCCAGCAGCATTAGCGGGAGATCATACGAGCAGTACTTC,CASSISGRSYEQYF
TRBV7-9,11,TRBD2,TRBJ2-2,-,TGTGCCAGCAACCTCGGGGGGGGGCTGTTTTTT,CASNLGGGLFF
TRBV11-3,16,TRBD2,TRBJ2-3,once,TGTGCCAGCAGCCCAGGACTAGCCCGAGGGGCAGATACGCAGTATTTT,CASSPGLARGADTQYF
TRBV10-2,18,TRBD1,TRBJ1-3,once,TGCGCCAGCAGGAGAGGACAGGGGGCCGAGAGCTCTGGAAACACCATATATTTT,CASRRGQGAESSGNTIYF
TRBV18,16,-,TRBJ2-5,-,TGTGCCAGCTCACCACCGCGGGGCGCGAGGCAAGAGACCCAGTACTTC,CASSPPRGARQETQYF
TRBV7-8,15,TRBD1,TRBJ2-3,-,TGTGCCAGCAGCTTATCAGGGGGCAGGACAGATACGCAGTATTTT,CASSLSGGRTDTQYF
TRBV10-3,16,TRBD2,TRBJ2-3,-,TGTGCCATCAGTGAGCCGGCTAGCGGGACGGCAGATACGCAGTATTTT,CAISEPASGTADTQYF
TRBV5-1,14,TRBD1,TRBJ1-2,-,TGCGCCAGCTCAGGACAGGGGACCAACTATGGCTACACCTTC,CASSGQGTNYGYTF
TRBV25-1,13,-,TRBJ1-4,-,TGTGCCAGCAGTGCCCCCGCCCGGGAGGCACTGTTTTTT,CASSAPAREALFF
TRBV28,15,-,TRBJ1-1,-,TGTGCCAGCAGTTTAGGTTCGGGGGGCTACACTGAAGCTTTCTTT,CASSLGSGGYTEAFF
TRBV7-9,17,TRBD1,TRBJ1-1,-,TGTGCCAGCAGCTTACCCGACAGGGGCGGTATGAACACTGAAGCTTTCTTT,CASSLPDRGGMNTEAFF
TRBV28,16,TRBD2,TRBJ2-1,-,TGTGCCAGCAGTTTGGTTGGGACTAGCGGGAGTAATGAGCAGTTCTTC,CASSLVGTSGSNEQFF
TRBV18,16,TRBD2,TRBJ2-1,-,TGTGCCAGCTCACCCACTGGCGGGAGCTCCTACAATGAGCAGTTCTTC,CASSPTGGSSYNEQFF
TRBV10-3,14,-,TRBJ2-1,-,TGTGCCATCAGCCTCCGAGAGGGGGTCGATGAGCAGTTCTTC,CAISLREGVDEQFF
TRBV27,15,-,TRBJ1-3,-,TGTGCCAGCAGTCCGCGGACTTTCCCTCGTACCACCATATATTTT,CASSPRTFPRTTIYF
TRBV19,15,TRBD2,TRBJ2-7,-,TGTGCCAGTAGGGTCATGGCTAGCGGTACCTACGAGCAGTACTTC,CASRVMASGTYEQYF